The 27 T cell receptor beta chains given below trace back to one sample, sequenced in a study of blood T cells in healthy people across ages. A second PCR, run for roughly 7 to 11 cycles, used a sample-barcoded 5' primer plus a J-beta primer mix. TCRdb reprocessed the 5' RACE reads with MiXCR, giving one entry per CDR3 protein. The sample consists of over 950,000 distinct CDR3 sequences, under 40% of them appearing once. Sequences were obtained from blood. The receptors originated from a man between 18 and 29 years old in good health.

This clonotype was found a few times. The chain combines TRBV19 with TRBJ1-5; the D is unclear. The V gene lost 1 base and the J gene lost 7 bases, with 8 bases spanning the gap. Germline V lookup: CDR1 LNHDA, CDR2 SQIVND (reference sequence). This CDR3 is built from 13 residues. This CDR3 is CASSIVGGQPQHF. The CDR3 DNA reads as TGTGCCAGTAGTATAGTCGGCGGCCAGCCCCAGCATTTT.

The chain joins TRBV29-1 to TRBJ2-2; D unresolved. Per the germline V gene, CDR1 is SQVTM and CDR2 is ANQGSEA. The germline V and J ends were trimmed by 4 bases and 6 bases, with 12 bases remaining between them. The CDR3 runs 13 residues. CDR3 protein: CSVGSLRAGELFF. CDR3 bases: TGCAGCGTTGGTAGCCTCCGGGCCGGGGAGCTGTTTTTT.

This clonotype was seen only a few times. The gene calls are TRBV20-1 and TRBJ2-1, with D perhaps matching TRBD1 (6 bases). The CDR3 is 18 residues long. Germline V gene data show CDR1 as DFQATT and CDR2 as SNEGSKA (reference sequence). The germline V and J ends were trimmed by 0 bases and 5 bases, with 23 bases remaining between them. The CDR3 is CSARDNRVRLLRHNEQFF. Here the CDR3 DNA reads TGCAGTGCTAGAGATAACAGGGTTAGGCTTTTGAGGCACAATGAGCAGTTCTTC.

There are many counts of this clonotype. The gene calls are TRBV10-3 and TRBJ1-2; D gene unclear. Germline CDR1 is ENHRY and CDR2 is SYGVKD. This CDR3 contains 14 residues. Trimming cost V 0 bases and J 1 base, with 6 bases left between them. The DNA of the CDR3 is TGTGCCATCAGTGAGTCGCGCAGTAACTATGGCTACACCTTC. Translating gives CAISESRSNYGYTF.

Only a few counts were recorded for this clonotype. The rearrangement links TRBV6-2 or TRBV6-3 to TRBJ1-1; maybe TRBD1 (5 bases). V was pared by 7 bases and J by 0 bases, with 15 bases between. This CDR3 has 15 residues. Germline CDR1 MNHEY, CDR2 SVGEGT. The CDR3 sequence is CASTEGEGMNTEAFF. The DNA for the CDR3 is TGTGCCAGCACCGAAGGGGAGGGGATGAACACTGAAGCTTTCTTT.

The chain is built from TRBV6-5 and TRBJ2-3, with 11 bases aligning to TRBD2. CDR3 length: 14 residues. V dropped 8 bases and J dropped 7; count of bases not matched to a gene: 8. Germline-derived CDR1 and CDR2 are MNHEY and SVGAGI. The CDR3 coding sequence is TGTGCCAGCGGTCCTAGCGGGGGGCGTAATACGCAGTATTTT. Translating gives CASGPSGGRNTQYF.

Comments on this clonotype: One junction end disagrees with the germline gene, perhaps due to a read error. The CDR3 sequence is CASSWDGNSPPHF. CDR3 nucleotide sequence: TGTGCCAGCAGCTGGGACGGTAATTCACCCCCCCACTTT. The gene calls are TRBV6-5 and TRBJ1-6, with D possibly TRBD1 on 5 matching bases. CDR3 size: 13 residues. Germline V CDR1 and CDR2: MNHEY, SVGAGI.

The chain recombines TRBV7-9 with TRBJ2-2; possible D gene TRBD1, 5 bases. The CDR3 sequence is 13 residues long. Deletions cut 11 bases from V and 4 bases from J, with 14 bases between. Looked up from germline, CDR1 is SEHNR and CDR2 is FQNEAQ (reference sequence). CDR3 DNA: TGTGCCCTGAGCCAGGGAACCACCGGGGAGCTGTTTTTT. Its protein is CALSQGTTGELFF.

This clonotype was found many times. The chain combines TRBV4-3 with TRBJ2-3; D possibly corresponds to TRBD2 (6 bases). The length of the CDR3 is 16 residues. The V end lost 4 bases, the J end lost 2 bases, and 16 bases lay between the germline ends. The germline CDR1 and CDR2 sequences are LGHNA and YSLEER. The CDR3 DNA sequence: TGCGCCAGCAGCCGGCTCAGGGAGGCAGACACAGATACGCAGTATTTT. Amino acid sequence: CASSRLREADTDTQYF.

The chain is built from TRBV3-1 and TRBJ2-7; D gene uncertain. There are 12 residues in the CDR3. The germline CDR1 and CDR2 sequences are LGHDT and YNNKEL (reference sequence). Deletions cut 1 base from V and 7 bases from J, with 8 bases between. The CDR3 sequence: CASSQVDGEQYF. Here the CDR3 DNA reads TGTGCCAGCAGCCAAGTGGATGGTGAGCAGTACTTC.

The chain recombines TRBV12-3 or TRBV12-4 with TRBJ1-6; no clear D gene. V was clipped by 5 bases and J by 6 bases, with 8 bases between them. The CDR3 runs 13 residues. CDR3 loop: CASSADLNSPLHF. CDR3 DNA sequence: TGTGCCAGCAGTGCTGACCTTAATTCACCCCTCCACTTT.

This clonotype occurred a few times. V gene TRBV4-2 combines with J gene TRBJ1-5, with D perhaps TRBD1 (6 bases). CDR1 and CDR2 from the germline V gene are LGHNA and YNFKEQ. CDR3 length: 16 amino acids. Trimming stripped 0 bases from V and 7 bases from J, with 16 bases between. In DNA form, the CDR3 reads TGTGCCAGCAGCCAAGAACAGGGAGCCGTGGGACAGCCCCAGCATTTT. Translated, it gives CASSQEQGAVGQPQHF.

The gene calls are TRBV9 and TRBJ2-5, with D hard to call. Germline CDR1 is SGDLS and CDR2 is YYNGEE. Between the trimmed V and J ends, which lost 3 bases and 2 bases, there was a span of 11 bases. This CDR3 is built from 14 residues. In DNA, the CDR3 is TGTGCCAGCAGCGCGAGTGGGTTTCAAGAGACCCAGTACTTC. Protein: CASSASGFQETQYF.

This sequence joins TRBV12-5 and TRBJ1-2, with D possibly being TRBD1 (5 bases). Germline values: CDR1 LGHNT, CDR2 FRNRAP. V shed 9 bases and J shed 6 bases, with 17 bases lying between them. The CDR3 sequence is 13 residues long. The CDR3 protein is CARGKTALDGYTF. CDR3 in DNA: TGTGCTAGGGGCAAGACAGCTTTGGATGGCTACACCTTC. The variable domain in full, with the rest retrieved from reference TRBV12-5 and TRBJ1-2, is DARVTQTPRHKVTEMGQEVTMRCQPILGHNTVFWYRQTMMQGLELLAYFRNRAPLDDSGMPKDRFSAEMPDATLATLKIQPSEPRDSAVYFCARGKTALDGYTFGSGTRLTVV.

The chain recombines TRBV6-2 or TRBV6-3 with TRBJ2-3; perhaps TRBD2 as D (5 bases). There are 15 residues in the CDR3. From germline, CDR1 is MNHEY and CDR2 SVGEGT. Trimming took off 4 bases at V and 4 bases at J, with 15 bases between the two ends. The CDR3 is CASSLELGRADTQYF. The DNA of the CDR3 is TGTGCCAGCAGTTTGGAACTAGGACGAGCAGATACGCAGTATTTT.

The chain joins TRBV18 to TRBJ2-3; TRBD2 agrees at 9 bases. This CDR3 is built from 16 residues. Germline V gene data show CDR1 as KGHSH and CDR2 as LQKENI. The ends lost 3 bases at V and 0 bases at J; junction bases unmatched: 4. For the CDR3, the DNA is TGTGCCAGCTCACCCCGCGGGAGGGGCAGCACAGATACGCAGTATTTT. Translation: CASSPRGRGSTDTQYF. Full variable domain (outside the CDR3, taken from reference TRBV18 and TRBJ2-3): NAGVMQNPRHLVRRRGQEARLRCSPMKGHSHVYWYRQLPEEGLKFMVYLQKENIIDESGMPKERFSAEFPKEGPSILRIQQVVRGDSAAYFCASSPRGRGSTDTQYFGPGTRLTVL.

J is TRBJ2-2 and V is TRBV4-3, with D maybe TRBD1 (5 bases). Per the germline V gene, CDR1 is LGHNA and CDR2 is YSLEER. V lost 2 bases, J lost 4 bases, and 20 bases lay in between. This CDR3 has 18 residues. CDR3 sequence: CASSQLYFGDDSTGELFF. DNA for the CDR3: TGCGCCAGCAGCCAACTTTATTTCGGCGACGACAGCACCGGGGAGCTGTTTTTT.

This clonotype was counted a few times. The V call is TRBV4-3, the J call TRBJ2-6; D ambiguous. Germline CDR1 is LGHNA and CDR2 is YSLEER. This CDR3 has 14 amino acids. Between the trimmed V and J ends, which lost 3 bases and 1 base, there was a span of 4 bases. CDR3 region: CASSQQSGANVLTF. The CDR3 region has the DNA TGCGCCAGCAGCCAGCAGTCTGGGGCCAACGTCCTGACTTTC.

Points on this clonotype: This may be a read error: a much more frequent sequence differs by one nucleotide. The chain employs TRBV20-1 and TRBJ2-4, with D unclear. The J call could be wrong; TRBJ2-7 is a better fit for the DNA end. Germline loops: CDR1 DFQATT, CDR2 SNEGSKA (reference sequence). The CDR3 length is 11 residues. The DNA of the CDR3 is TGCAGTGCTAGTCGGGTAAACGAGCAGTACTTC. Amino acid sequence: CSASRVNEQYF.

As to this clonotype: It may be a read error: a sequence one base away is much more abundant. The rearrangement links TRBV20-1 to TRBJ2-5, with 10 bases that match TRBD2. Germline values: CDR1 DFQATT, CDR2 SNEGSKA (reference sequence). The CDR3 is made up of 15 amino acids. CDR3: CSTRSLAGTQETQYF. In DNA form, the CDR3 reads TGCAGTACTAGATCACTAGCGGGGACCCAAGAGACCCAGTACTTC.

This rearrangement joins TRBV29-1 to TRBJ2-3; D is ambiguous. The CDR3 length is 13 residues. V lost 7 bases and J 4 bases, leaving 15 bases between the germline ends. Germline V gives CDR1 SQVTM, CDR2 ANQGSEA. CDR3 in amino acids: CSALSDRADTQYF. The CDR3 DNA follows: TGCAGCGCATTATCGGATCGCGCAGATACGCAGTATTTT.

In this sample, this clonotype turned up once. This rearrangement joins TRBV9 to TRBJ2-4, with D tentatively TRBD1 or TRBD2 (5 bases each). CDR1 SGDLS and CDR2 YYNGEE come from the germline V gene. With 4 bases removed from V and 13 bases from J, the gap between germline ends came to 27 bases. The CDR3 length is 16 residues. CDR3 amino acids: CASSLPSGQGFKEQYF. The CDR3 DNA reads TGTGCCAGCAGCCTGCCCTCGGGGCAGGGTTTTAAGGAGCAGTACTTC.

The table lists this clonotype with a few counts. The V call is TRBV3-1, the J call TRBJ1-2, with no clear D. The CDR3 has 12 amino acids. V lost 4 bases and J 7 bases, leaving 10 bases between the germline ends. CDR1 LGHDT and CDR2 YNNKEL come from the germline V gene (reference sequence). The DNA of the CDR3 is TGTGCCAGCAGCCTCCCGGGTACTGGCTACACCTTC. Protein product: CASSLPGTGYTF.

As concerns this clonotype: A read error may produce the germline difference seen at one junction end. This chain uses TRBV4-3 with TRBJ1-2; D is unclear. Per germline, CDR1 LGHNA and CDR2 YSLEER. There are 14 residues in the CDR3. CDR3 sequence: CANSQEGRGYGYTF. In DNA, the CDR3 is TGCGCCAACAGCCAAGAGGGCAGAGGCTATGGCTACACCTTC.

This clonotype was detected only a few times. This chain's CDR3 is CSGQISYEQYF. The CDR3 DNA reads TGCAGCGGTCAAATCTCCTACGAGCAGTACTTC. The chain has TRBV29-1 and TRBJ2-5; D is ambiguous. The better agreement between TRBJ2-7 and the DNA end casts doubt on the J call. Per the germline V gene, CDR1 is SQVTM and CDR2 is ANQGSEA. The length of the CDR3 is 11 residues.

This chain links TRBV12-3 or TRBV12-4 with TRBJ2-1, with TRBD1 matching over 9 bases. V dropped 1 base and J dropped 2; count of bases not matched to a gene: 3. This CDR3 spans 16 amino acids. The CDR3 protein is CASSLGTGEAYNEQFF. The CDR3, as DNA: TGTGCCAGCAGTTTAGGGACAGGGGAAGCCTACAATGAGCAGTTCTTC.

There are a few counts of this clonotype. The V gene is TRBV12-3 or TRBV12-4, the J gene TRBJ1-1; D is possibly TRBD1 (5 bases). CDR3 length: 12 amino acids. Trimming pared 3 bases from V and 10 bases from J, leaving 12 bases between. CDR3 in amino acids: CASSLGGDLAFF. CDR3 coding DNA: TGTGCCAGCAGTTTGGGGGGGGATCTAGCTTTCTTT.